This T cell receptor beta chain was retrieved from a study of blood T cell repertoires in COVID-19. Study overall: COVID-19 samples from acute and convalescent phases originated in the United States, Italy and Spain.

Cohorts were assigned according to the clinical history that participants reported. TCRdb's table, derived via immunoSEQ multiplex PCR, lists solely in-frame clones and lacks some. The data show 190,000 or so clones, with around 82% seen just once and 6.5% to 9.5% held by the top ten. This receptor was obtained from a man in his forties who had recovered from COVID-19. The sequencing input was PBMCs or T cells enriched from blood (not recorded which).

The CDR3 DNA reads TGTGCCAGCTCACCAAGGGCAGGGGGCCCCTACGAGCAGTACTTC. This codes for CASSPRAGGPYEQYF. V and J are TRBV18 and TRBJ2-7; 8 nucleotides align to TRBD1. Germline V lookup: CDR1 KGHSH, CDR2 LQKENI. The CDR3 sequence is 15 residues long. V lost 2 bases, J lost 2 bases, and 5 bases stayed unmatched.